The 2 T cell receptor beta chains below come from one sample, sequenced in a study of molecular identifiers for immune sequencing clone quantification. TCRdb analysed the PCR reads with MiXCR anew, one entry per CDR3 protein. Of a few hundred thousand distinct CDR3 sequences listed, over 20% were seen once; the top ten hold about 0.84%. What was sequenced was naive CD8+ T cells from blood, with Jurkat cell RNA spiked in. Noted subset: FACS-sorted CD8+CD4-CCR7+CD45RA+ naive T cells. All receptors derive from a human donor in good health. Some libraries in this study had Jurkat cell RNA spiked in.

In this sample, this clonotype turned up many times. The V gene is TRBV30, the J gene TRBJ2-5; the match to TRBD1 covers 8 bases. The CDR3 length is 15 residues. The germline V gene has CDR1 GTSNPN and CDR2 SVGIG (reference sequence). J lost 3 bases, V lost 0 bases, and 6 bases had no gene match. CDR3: CAWSVGQGAKETQYF. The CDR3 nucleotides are TGTGCCTGGAGTGTAGGCCAGGGGGCTAAAGAGACCCAGTACTTC.

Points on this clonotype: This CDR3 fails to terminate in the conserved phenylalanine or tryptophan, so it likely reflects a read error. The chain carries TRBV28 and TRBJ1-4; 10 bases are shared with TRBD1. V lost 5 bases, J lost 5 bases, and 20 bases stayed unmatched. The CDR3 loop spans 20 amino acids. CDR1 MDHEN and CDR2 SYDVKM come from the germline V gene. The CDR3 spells CASSPTPWWDRGQTNEKLFL. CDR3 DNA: TGTGCCAGCAGTCCCACTCCCTGGTGGGACAGGGGCCAAACAAATGAAAAACTGTTTCTT.